This T cell receptor (beta chain) was retrieved from a study of blood T cell repertoires in COVID-19. About the research overall: Samples representing acute and convalescent COVID-19 were sourced from the United States, Italy and Spain. PBMCs, B-cell-depleted T cells, or T cells provided the cDNA or gDNA that made up the material.

This CDR3 comprises 14 residues. Unmatched junction bases numbered 4, after V lost 6 bases and J lost 6 bases. In germline, CDR1 is MNHNY, CDR2 SVGAGI (reference sequence). The authors' processing: Reference gene primer amplification yielded estimated nucleated cell counts. Sequencing was performed with immunoSEQ multiplex PCR; in TCRdb, only in-frame clones are kept and a portion is missing. The D gene and trimming were derived from the DNA, and the V and J assignments and clone size from that table. This sample has fewer than 150,000 clones, with 60% to 85% found just once. This clonotype was sampled from a man older than 75 with acute or convalescent COVID-19. This sequence joins TRBV6-6 and TRBJ1-5, with TRBD1 matching 11 bases. Sequencing input: peripheral blood. The CDR3 loop is CASRTGQGGQPQHF. CDR3 coding DNA: TGTGCCAGCAGAACGGGACAGGGGGGTCAGCCCCAGCATTTT.